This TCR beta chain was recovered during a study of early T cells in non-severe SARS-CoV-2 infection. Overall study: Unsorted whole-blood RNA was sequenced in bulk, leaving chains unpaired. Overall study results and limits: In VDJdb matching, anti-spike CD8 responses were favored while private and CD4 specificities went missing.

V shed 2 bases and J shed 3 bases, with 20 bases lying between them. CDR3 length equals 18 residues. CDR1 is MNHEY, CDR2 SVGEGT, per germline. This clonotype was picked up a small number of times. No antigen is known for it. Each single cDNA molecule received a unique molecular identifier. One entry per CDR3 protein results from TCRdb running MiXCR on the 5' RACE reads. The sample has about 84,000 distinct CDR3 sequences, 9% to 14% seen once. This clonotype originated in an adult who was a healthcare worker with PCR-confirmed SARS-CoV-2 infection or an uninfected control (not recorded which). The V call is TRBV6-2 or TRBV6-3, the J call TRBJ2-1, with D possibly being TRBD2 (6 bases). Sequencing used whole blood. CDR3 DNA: TGTGCCAGCAGTTACACCCGTAGCGGCCCAACTGGCTACAATGAGCAGTTCTTC. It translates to CASSYTRSGPTGYNEQFF.